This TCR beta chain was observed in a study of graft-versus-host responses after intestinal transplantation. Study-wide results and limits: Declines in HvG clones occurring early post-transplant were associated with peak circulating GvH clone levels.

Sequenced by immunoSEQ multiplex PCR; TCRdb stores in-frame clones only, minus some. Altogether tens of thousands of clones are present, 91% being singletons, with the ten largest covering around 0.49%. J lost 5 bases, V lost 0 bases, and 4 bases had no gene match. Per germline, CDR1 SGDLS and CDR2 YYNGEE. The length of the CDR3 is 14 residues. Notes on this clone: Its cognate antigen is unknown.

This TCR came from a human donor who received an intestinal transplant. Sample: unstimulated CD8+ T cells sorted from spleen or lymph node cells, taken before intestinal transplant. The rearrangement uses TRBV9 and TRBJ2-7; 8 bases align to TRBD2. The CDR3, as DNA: TGTGCCAGCAGCGTAGGGCGGGGGGCCGACGAGCAGTACTTC. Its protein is CASSVGRGADEQYF.